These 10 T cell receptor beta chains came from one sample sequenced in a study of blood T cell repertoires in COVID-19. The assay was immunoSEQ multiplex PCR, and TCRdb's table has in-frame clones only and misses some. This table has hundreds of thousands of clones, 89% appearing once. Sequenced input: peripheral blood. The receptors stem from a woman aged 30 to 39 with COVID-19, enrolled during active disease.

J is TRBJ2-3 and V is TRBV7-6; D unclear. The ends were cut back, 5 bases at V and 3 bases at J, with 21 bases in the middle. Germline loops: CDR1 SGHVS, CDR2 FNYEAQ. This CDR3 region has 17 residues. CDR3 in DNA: TGTGCCAGCAGCCCCGCTCTAGGCGATTTCCGGACAGATACGCAGTATTTT. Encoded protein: CASSPALGDFRTDTQYF.

The CDR3 region has the DNA TGTGCCAGCTCACCACAGGGCAGGGGGGAGTTCTTT. Its translation: CASSPQGRGEFF. V usage is TRBV18 and J usage is TRBJ1-1; 7 bases align to TRBD1. The J segment lost 14 bases and the V segment lost 1 base, leaving 7 bases of the junction unmatched. The CDR3 covers 12 residues. Germline assignment: CDR1 KGHSH and CDR2 LQKENI.

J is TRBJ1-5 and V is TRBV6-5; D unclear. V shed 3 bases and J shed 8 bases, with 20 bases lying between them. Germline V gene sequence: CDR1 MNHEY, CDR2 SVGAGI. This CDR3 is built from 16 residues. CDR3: CASSYRPALPGEPQHF. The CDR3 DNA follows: TGTGCCAGCAGTTATCGGCCAGCGCTTCCCGGGGAGCCCCAGCATTTT.

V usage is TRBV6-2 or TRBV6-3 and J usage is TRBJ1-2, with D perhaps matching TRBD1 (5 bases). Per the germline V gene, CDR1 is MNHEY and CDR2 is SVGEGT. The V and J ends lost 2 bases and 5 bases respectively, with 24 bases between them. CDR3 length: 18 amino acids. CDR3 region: CASSYRQPGGSRKYGYTF. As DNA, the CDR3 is TGTGCCAGCAGTTACCGACAACCGGGGGGTTCGCGGAAGTATGGCTACACCTTC.

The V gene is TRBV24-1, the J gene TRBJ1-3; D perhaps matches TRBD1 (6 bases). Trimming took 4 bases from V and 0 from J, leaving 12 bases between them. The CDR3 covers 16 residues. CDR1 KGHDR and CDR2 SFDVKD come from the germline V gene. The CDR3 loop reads CATSDGQLSSGNTIYF. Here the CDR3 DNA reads TGTGCCACCAGTGACGGACAGTTAAGCTCTGGAAACACCATATATTTT.

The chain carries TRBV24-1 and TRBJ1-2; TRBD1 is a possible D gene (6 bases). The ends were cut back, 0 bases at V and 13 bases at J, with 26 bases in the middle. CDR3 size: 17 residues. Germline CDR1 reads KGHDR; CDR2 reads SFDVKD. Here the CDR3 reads CATSDLITLTGSPNSTF. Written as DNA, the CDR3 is TGTGCCACCAGTGATTTGATTACTTTGACAGGTTCCCCCAATAGCACCTTC.

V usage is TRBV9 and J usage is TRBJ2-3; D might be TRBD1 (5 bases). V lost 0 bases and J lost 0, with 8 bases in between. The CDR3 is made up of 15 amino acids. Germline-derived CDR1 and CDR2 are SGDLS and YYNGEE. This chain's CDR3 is CASSVVDRSTDTQYF. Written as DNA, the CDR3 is TGTGCCAGCAGCGTAGTAGACAGAAGCACAGATACGCAGTATTTT.

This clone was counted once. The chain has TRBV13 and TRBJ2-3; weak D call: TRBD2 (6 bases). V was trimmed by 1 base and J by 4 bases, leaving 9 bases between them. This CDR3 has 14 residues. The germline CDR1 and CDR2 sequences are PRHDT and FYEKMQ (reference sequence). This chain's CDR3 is CASSLVPGADTQYF. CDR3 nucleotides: TGTGCCAGCAGCTTAGTGCCGGGAGCAGATACGCAGTATTTT.

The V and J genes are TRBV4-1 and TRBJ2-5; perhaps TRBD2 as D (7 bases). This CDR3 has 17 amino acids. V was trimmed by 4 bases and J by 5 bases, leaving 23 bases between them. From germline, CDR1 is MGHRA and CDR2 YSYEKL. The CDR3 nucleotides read TGCGCCAGCAGCCGGGCGGGGGCTACAGGGCGTGGGGAGACCCAGTACTTC. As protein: CASSRAGATGRGETQYF.

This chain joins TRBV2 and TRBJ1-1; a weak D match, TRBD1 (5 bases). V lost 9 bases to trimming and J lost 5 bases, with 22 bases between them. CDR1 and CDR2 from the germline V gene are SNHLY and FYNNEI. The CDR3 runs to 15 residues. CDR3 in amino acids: CASHIQGAPLTEAFF. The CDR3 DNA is TGTGCCAGTCACATCCAGGGTGCTCCCTTAACTGAAGCTTTCTTT.